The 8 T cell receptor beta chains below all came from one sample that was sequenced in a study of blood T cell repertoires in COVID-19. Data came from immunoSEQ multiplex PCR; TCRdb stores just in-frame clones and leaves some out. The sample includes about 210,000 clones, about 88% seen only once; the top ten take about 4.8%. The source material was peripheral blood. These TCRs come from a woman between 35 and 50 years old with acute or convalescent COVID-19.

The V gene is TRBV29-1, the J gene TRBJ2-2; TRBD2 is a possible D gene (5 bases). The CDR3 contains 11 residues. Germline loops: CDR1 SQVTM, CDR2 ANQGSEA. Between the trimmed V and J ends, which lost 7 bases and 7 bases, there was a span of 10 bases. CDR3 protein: CSGLGDGELFF. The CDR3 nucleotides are TGCAGCGGGTTGGGAGACGGGGAGCTGTTTTTT.

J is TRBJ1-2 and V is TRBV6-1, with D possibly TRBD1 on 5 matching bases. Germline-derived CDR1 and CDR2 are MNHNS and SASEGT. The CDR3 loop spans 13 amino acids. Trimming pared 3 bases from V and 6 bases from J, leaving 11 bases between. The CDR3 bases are TGTGCCAGCAGTGAGGAGGGGAGGAATGGCTACACCTTC. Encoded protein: CASSEEGRNGYTF.

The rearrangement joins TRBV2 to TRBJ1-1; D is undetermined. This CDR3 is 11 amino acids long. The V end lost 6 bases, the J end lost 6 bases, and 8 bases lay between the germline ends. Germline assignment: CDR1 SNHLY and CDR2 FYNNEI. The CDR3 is CASSEGSEAFF. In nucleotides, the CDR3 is TGTGCCAGCAGCGAGGGTTCTGAAGCTTTCTTT.

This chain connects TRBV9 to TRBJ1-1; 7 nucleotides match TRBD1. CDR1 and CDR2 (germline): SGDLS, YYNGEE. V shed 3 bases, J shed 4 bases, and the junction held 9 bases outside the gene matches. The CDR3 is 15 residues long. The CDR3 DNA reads TGTGCCAGCAGCGGTGGAGGGGGCGCGGGCACTGAAGCTTTCTTT. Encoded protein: CASSGGGGAGTEAFF.

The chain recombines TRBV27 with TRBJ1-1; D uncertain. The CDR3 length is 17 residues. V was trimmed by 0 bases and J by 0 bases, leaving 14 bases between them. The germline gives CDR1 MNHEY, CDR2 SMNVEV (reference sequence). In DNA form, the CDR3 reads TGTGCCAGCAGTTTATCGTCCCAGGTGCACATGAACACTGAAGCTTTCTTT. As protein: CASSLSSQVHMNTEAFF.

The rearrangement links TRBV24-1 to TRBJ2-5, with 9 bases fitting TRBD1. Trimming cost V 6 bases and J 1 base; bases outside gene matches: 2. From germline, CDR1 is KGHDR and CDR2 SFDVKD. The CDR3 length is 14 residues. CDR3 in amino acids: CATSWGQGQETQYF. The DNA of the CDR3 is TGTGCCACCAGTTGGGGACAGGGCCAAGAGACCCAGTACTTC.

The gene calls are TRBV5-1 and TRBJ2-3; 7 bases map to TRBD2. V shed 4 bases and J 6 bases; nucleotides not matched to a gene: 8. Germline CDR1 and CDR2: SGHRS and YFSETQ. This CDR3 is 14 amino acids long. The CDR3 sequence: CASSKRIGRDTQYF. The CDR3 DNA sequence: TGCGCCAGCAGCAAACGGATCGGGAGGGATACGCAGTATTTT.

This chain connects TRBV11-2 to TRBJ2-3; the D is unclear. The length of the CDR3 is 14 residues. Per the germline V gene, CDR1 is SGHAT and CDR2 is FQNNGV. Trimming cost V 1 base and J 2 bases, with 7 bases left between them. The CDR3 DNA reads TGTGCCAGCAGCTTAGGCCCCTACACAGATACGCAGTATTTT. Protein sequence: CASSLGPYTDTQYF.